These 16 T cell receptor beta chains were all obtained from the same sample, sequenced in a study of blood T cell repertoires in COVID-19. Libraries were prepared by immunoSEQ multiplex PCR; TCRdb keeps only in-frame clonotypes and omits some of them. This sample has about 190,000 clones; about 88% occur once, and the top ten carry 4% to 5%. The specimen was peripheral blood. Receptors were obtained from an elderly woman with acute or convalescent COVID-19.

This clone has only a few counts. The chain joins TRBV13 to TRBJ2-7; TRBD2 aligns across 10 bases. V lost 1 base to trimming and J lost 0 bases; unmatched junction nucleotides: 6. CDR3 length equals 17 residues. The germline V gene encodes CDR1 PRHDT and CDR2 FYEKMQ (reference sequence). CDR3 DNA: TGTGCCAGCAGCTTAGCCAAGGGACTAGCGATCTCCTACGAGCAGTACTTC. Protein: CASSLAKGLAISYEQYF.

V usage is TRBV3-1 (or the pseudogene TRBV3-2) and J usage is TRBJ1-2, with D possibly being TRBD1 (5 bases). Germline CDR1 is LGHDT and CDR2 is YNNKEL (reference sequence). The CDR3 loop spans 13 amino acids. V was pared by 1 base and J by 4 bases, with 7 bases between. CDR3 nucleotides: TGTGCCAGCAGCCAAGGGGGGGTCTATGGCTACACCTTC. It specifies CASSQGGVYGYTF.

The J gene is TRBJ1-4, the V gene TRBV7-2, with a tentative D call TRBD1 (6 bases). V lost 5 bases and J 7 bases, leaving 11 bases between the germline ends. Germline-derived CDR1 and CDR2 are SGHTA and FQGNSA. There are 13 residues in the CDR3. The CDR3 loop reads CASSGQRGEKLFF. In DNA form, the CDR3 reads TGTGCCAGCAGCGGACAGAGGGGTGAAAAACTGTTTTTT. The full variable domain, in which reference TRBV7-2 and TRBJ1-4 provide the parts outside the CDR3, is GAGVSQSPSNKVTEKGKDVELRCDPISGHTALYWYRQSLGQGLEFLIYFQGNSAPDKSGLPSDRFSAERTGGSVSTLTIQRTQQEDSAVYLCASSGQRGEKLFFGSGTQLSVL.

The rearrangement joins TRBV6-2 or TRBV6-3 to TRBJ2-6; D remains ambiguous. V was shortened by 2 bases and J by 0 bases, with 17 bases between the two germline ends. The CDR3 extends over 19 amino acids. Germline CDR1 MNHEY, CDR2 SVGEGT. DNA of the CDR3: TGTGCCAGCAGTTACGGGCCCCGAGTCCCCCTCTCTGGGGCCAACGTCCTGACTTTC. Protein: CASSYGPRVPLSGANVLTF.

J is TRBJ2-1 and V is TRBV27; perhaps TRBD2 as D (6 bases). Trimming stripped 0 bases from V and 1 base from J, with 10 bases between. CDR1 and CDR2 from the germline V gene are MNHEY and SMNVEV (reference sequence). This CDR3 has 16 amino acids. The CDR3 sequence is CASSLSLGGSYNEQFF. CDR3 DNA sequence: TGTGCCAGCAGTTTATCACTGGGGGGTTCCTACAATGAGCAGTTCTTC.

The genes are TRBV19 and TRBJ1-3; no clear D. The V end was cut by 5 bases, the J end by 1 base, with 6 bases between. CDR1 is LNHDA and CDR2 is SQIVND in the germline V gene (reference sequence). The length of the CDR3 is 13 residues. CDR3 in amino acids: CASSPSSGNTIYF. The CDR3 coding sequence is TGTGCCAGTAGTCCCTCTTCTGGAAACACCATATATTTT.

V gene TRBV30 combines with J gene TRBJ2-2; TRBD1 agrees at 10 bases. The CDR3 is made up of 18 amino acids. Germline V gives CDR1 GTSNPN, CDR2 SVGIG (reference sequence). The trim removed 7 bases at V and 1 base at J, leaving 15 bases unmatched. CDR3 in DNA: TGTGCCTTCGAACGGGACAGGGGACTCCCTAAGAACACCGGGGAGCTGTTTTTT. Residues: CAFERDRGLPKNTGELFF.

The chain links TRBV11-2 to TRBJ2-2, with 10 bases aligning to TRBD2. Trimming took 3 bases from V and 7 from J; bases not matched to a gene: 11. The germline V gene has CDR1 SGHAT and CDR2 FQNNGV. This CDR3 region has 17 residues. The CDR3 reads CASSFMPSGSGGGELFF. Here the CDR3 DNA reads TGTGCCAGCAGCTTCATGCCTAGCGGGAGTGGGGGCGGGGAGCTGTTTTTT.

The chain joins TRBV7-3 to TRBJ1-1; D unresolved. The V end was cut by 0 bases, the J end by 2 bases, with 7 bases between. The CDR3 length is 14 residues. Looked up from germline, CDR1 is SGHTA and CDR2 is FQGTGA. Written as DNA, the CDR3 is TGTGCCAGCAGCTTAACCTACAGTAACACTGAAGCTTTCTTT. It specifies CASSLTYSNTEAFF.

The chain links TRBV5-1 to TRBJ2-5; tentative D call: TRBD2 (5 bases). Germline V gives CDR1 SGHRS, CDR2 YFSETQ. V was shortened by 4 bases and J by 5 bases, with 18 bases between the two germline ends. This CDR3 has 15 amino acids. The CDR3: CASSPLPGTEETQYF. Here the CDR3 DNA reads TGCGCCAGCAGCCCGCTGCCGGGAACGGAGGAGACCCAGTACTTC.

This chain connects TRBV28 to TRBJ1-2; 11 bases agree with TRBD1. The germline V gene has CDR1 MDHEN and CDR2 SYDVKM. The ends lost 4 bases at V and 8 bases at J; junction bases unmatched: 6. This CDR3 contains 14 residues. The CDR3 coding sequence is TGTGCCAGCAGTTGGGACAGGGGGACCTGGGGCTACACCTTC. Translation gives CASSWDRGTWGYTF.

The CDR3 DNA reads as TGTGCCAGTAGGAAAGGAACGGGAGAGCAGTACTTC. Protein: CASRKGTGEQYF. The chain uses TRBV19 and TRBJ2-7, with D possibly TRBD2 on 5 matching bases. Germline loops: CDR1 LNHDA, CDR2 SQIVND (reference sequence). The CDR3 contains 12 residues. Trimming left V 6 bases short and J 7 bases short, with 13 bases between.

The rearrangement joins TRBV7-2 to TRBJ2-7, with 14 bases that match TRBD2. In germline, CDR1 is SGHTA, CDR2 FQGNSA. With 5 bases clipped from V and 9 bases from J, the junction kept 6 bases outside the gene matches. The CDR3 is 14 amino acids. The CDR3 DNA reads TGTGCCAGCAGCCTAGGGACTAGCGGGAGCCCGCAGTACTTC. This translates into CASSLGTSGSPQYF.

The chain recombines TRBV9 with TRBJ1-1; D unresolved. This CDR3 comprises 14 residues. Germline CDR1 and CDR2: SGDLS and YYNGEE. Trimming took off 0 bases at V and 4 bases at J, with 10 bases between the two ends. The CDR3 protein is CASSVGWRGTEAFF. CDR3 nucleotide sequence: TGTGCCAGCAGCGTAGGGTGGCGGGGCACTGAAGCTTTCTTT.

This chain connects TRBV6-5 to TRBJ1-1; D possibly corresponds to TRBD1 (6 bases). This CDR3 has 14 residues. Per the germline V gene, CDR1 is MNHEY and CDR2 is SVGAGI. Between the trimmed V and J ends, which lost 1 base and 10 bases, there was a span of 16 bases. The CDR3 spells CASSYYWQGLVAFF. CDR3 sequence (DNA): TGTGCCAGCAGTTACTATTGGCAGGGGCTGGTAGCTTTCTTT.

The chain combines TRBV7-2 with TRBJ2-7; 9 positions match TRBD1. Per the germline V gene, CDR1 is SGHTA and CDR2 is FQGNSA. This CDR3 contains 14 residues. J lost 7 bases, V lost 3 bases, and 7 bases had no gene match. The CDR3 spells CASSLGQGPWEQYF. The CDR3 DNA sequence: TGTGCCAGCAGCTTGGGACAGGGTCCCTGGGAGCAGTACTTC.